This paragraph reports one T cell receptor (beta chain). Its target is not known. The PCR used 60 Vbeta and 13 Jbeta primers. The assay was immunoSEQ multiplex PCR, and TCRdb's table has in-frame clones only and misses some. This sample carries 100,000 to 150,000 clones, about 80% of them seen once, and the ten largest clones take roughly 9.3%. The data were taken from a study of cytomegalovirus exposure and HLA in healthy donors. The study, taken as a whole, reports: Upon later analysis, HLA-associated TCR beta chains proved more clonally expanded than other, equally common chains.

The germline V gene encodes CDR1 LNHNV and CDR2 YYDKDF (reference sequence). The V end lost 1 base, the J end lost 2 bases, and 11 bases lay between the germline ends. The CDR3 length is 15 residues. The chain has TRBV15 and TRBJ1-1; D call uncertain. The sequence was obtained from a woman aged 45-59 years in good health and CMV-seropositive. The specimen was PBMCs. CDR3 DNA: TGTGCCACCAGCAGAGGCGGGTCGAGAAACACTGAAGCTTTCTTT. Encoded protein: CATSRGGSRNTEAFF.